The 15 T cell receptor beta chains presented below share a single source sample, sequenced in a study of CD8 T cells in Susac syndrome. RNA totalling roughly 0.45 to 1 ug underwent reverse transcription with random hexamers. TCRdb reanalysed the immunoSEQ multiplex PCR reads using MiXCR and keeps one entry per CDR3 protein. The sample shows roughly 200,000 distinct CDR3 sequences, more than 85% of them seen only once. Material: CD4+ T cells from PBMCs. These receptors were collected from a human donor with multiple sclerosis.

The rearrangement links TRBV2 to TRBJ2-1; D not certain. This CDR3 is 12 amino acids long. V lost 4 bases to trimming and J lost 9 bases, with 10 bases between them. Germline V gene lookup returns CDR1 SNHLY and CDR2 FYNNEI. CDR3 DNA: TGTGCCAGCAGTGCTGACCTAGGTGAGCAGTTCTTC. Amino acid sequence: CASSADLGEQFF.

For the CDR3, the DNA is TGTGCCTGGAGTGGGGACACTGAAGCTTTCTTT. This gives the protein CAWSGDTEAFF. The rearrangement links TRBV30 to TRBJ1-1; D gene uncertain. Germline V gene data show CDR1 as GTSNPN and CDR2 as SVGIG (reference sequence). Deletions cut 1 base from V and 3 bases from J, with 3 bases between. This CDR3 spans 11 amino acids.

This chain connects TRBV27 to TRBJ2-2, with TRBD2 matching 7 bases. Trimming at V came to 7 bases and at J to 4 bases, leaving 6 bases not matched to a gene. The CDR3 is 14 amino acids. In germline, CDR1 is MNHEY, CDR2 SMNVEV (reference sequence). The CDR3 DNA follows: TGTGCCAGCACCCTAAGGGAGGGCACCGGGGAGCTGTTTTTT. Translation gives CASTLREGTGELFF.

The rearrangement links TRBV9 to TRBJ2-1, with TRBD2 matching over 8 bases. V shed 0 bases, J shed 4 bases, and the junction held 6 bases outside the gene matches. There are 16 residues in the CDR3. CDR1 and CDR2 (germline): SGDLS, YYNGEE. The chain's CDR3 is CASSVGRGAQYNEQFF. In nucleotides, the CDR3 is TGTGCCAGCAGCGTAGGGCGGGGGGCGCAGTACAATGAGCAGTTCTTC.

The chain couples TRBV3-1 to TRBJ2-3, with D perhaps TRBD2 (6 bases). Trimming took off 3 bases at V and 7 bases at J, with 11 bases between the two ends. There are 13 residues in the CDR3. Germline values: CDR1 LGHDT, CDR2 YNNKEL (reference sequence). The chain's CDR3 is CASSQGGGNTQYF. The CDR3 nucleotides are TGTGCCAGCAGCCAGGGAGGAGGTAATACGCAGTATTTT.

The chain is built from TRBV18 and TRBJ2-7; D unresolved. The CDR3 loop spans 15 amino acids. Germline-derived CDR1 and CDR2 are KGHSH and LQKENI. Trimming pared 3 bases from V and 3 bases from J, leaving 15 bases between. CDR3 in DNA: TGTGCCAGCTCACCCGGCCCGAATGTCGGCTACGAGCAGTACTTC. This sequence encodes CASSPGPNVGYEQYF.

This chain's CDR3 is CASSLTSASTDTQYF. Written as DNA, the CDR3 is TGTGCCAGCAGCTTAACTAGCGCTAGCACAGATACGCAGTATTTT. V gene TRBV7-9 combines with J gene TRBJ2-3; 7 bases are a match to TRBD2. Germline CDR1 and CDR2: SEHNR and FQNEAQ (reference sequence). J was trimmed by 0 bases and V by 2 bases; bases with no gene match: 2. The CDR3 consists of 15 residues. The full variable domain, in which reference TRBV7-9 and TRBJ2-3 provide the parts outside the CDR3, is DTGVSQNPRHKITKRGQNVTFRCDPISEHNRLYWYRQTLGQGPEFLTYFQNEAQLEKSRLLSDRFSAERPKGSFSTLEIQRTEQGDSAMYLCASSLTSASTDTQYFGPGTRLTVL.

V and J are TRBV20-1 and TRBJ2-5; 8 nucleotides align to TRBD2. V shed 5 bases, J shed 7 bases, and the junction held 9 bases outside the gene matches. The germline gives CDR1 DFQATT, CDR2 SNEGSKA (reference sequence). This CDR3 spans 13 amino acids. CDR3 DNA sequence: TGCAGTGCTTCTAGCGGGCCGGGTGGGACCCAGTACTTC. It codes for CSASSGPGGTQYF.

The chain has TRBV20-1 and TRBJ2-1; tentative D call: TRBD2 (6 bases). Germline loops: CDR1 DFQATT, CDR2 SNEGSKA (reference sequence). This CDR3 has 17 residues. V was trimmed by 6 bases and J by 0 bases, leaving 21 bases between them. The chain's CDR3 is CSAPSRRGRGSYNEQFF. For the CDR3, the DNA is TGCAGTGCCCCCTCCAGGCGGGGCCGTGGCTCCTACAATGAGCAGTTCTTC.

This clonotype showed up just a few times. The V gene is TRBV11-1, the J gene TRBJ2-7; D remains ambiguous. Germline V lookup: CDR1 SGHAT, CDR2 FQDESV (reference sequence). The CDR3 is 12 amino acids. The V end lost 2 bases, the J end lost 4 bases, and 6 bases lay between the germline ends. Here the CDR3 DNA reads TGTGCCAGCAGCTTAACTGGGTACGAGCAGTACGTC. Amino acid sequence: CASSLTGYEQYV.

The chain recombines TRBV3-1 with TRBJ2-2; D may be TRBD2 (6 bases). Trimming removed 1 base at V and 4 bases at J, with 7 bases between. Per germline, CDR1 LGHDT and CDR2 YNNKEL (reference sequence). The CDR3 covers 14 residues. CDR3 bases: TGTGCCAGCAGCCAAGGGGACTTCACCGGGGAGCTGTTTTTT. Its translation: CASSQGDFTGELFF.

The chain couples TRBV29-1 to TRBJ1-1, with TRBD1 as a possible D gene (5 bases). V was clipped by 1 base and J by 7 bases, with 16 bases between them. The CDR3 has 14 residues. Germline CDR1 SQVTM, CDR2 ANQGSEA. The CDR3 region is CSVEGFGGEVEAFF. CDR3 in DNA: TGCAGCGTTGAAGGTTTTGGGGGTGAGGTTGAAGCTTTCTTT.

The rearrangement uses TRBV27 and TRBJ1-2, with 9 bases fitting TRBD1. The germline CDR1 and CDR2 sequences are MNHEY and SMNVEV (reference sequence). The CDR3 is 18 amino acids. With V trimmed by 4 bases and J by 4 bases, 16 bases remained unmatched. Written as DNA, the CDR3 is TGTGCCAGCAGTTACTCCTCTCTGGGACAGGGCCTGGCCTATGGCTACACCTTC. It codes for CASSYSSLGQGLAYGYTF.

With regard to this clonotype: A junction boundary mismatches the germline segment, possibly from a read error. In DNA, the CDR3 is TGTGCCGGCAGCCCTGGGACAGCCACCAACCTATACAATGAGCAGTTCTTC. Residues: CAGSPGTATNLYNEQFF. The rearrangement links TRBV4-2 to TRBJ2-1; 7 nucleotides match TRBD1. Per the germline V gene, CDR1 is LGHNA and CDR2 is YNFKEQ. The CDR3 is 17 residues long.

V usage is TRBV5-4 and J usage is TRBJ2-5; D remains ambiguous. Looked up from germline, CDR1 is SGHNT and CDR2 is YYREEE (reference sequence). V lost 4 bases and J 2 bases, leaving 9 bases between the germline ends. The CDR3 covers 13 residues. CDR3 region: CASSVDRQETQYF. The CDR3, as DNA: TGTGCCAGCAGCGTTGACCGACAAGAGACCCAGTACTTC.